This T cell receptor beta chain is from a study of blood T cell repertoires in COVID-19. Participant reports of clinical history set cohort assignment. Using immunoSEQ multiplex PCR, the repertoire was profiled, and TCRdb retains in-frame clones only, with some absent. The sample shows more than 250,000 clones, around 90% of them seen only once. In germline, CDR1 is KGHDR, CDR2 SFDVKD. Between the trimmed V and J ends, which lost 4 bases and 7 bases, there was a span of 19 bases. The CDR3 sequence is 16 residues long. The V and J genes are TRBV24-1 and TRBJ1-5; the D is unclear. The TCR comes from a woman aged 40 to 50 who had recovered from COVID-19. Sequenced: PBMCs or T cells enriched from blood (not recorded which). CDR3 loop: CATSDGQPVGGQPQHF. CDR3 nucleotide sequence: TGTGCCACCAGTGACGGGCAACCCGTTGGCGGGCAGCCCCAGCATTTT.